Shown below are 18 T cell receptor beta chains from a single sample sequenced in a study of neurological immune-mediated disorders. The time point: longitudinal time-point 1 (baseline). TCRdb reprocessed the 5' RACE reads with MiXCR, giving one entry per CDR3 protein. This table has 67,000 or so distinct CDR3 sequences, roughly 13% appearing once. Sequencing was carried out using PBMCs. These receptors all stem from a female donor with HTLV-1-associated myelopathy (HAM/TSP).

CDR3 nucleotides: TGTGCCAGCAGTTCCCCCGGGACTAGCGGGGGAGAGACCCAGTACTTC. Amino acids: CASSSPGTSGGETQYF. The chain employs TRBV28 and TRBJ2-7; 14 bases map to TRBD2. The J call is doubtful: the DNA matches TRBJ2-5 better. CDR1 and CDR2 (germline): MDHEN, SYDVKM. The CDR3 runs 16 residues.

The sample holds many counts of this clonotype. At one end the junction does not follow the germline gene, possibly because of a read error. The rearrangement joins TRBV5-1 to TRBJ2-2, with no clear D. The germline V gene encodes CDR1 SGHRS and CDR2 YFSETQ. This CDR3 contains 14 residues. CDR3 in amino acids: CASSLGQNTGELFF. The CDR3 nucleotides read TGTGCCAGCAGCCTCGGGCAGAACACCGGGGAGCTGTTTTTT. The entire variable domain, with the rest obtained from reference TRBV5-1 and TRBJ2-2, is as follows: KAGVTQTPRYLIKTRGQQVTLSCSPISGHRSVSWYQQTPGQGLQFLFEYFSETQRNKGNFPGRFSGRQFSNSRSEMNVSTLELGDSALYLCASSLGQNTGELFFGEGSRLTVL.

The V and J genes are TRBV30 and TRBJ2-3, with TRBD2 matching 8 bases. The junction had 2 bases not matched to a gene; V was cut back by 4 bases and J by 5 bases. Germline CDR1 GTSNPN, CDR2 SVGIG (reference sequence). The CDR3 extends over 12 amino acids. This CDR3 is CAWTGGGDTQYF. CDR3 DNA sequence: TGTGCCTGGACGGGGGGGGGAGATACGCAGTATTTT.

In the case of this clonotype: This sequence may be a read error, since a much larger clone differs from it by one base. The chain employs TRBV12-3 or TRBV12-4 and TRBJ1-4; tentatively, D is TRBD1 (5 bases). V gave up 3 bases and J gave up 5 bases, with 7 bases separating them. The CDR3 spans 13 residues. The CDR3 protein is CASSLRGNEKLFF. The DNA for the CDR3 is TGTGCCAGCAGTTTGCGGGGGAATGAAAAACTGTTTTTT.

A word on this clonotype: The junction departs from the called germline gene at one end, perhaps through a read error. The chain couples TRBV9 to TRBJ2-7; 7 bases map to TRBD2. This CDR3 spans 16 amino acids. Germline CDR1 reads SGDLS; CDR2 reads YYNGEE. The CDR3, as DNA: TGTGCCAGCAGCGTAGATGGGACTACAAGCTCCTACGAACAGTACTTC. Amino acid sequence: CASSVDGTTSSYEQYF. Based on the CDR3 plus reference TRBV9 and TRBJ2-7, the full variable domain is DSGVTQTPKHLITATGQRVTLRCSPRSGDLSVYWYQQSLDQGLQFLIQYYNGEERAKGNILERFSAQQFPDLHSELNLSSLELGDSALYFCASSVDGTTSSYEQYFGPGTRLTVT.

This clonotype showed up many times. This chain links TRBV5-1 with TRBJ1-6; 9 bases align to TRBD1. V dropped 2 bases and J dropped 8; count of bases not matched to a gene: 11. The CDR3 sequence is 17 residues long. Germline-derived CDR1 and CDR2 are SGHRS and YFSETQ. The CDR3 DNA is TGCGCCAGCAGCTTAAGACCGGGACAGGGTCAAGATTCACCCCTCCACTTT. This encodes CASSLRPGQGQDSPLHF.

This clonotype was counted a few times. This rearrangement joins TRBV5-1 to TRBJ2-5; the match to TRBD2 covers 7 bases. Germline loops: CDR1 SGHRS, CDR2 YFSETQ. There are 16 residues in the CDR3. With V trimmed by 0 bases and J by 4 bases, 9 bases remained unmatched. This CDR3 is CASSLGISGVRETQYF. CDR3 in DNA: TGCGCCAGCAGCTTGGGAATCAGCGGGGTTCGAGAGACCCAGTACTTC.

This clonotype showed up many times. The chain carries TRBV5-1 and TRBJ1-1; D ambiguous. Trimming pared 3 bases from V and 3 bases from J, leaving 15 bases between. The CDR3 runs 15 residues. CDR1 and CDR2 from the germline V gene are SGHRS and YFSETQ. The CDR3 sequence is CASSWTRGGDTEAFF. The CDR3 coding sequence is TGCGCCAGCAGCTGGACCAGAGGCGGGGACACTGAAGCTTTCTTT.

Written as DNA, the CDR3 is TGTGCCAGCAGTTACTCCGACAAGGGCTTCCTCAAGCAGTACTTC. Residues: CASSYSDKGFLKQYF. This chain links TRBV6-5 with TRBJ2-7; D not resolved. The CDR3 is 15 amino acids. From germline, CDR1 is MNHEY and CDR2 SVGAGI. Trimming removed 0 bases from V and 8 bases from J, with 17 bases in between.

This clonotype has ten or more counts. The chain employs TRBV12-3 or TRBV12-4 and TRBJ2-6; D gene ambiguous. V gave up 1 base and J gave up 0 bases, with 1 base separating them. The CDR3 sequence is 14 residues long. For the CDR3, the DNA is TGTGCCAGCAGTTTAGGCTCTGGGGCCAACGTCCTGACTTTC. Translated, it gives CASSLGSGANVLTF.

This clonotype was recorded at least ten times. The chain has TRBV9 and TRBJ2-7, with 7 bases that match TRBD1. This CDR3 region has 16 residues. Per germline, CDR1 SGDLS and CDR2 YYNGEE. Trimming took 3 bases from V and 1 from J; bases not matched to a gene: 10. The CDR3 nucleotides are TGTGCCAGCAGCGACTCGCCCTCGGGACAGTCCTACGAGCAGTACTTC. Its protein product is CASSDSPSGQSYEQYF.

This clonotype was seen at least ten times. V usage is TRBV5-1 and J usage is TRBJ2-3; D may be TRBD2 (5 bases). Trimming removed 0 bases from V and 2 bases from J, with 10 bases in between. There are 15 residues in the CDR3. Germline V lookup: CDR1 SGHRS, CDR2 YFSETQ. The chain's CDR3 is CASSLGGLNTDTQYF. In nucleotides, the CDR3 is TGCGCCAGCAGCTTGGGCGGGCTTAACACAGATACGCAGTATTTT.

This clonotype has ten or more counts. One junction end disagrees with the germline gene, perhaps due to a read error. As DNA, the CDR3 is TGTGCTACCAGCAGACCTAAACTCGCGGGGACGAACACCGGGGAGCTGTTTTTT. It encodes CATSRPKLAGTNTGELFF. This chain joins TRBV15 and TRBJ2-2; perhaps TRBD2 as D (6 bases). In germline, CDR1 is LNHNV, CDR2 YYDKDF (reference sequence). This CDR3 comprises 18 residues.

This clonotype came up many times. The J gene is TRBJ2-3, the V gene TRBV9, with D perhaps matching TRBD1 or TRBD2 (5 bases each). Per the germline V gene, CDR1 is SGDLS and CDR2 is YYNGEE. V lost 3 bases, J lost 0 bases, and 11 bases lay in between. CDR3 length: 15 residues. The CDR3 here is CASSAGRSSTDTQYF. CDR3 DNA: TGTGCCAGCAGCGCGGGACGGTCTAGCACAGATACGCAGTATTTT.

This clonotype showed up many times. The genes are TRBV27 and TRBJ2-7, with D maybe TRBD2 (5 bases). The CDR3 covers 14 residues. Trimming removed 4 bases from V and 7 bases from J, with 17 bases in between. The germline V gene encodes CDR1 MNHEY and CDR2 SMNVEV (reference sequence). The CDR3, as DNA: TGTGCCAGCAGTTACCGAGGTGGGCCGGGGGAGCAGTACTTC. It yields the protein CASSYRGGPGEQYF.

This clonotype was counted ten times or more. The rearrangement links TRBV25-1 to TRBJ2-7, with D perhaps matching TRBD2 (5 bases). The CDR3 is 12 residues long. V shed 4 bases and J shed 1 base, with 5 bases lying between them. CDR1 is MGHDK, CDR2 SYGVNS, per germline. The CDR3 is CASSGGSYEQYF. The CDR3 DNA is TGTGCCAGCAGTGGAGGGTCCTACGAGCAGTACTTC.

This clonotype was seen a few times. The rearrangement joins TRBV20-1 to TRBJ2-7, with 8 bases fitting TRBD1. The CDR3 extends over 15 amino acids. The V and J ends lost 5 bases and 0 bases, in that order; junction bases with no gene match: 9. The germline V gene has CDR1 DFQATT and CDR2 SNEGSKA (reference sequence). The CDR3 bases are TGCAGTGCTGTGTCGACAGGGGCGAACTCCTACGAGCAGTACTTC. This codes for CSAVSTGANSYEQYF.

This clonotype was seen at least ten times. CDR3 nucleotide sequence: TGTGCTACCTTCTCCGGGACAACGGGACTAGTCGGGGAGCTGTTTTTT. This encodes CATFSGTTGLVGELFF. The chain has TRBV15 and TRBJ2-2; 8 bases map to TRBD2. This CDR3 is 16 amino acids long. The V gene's germline CDR1 is LNHNV and CDR2 YYDKDF (reference sequence).